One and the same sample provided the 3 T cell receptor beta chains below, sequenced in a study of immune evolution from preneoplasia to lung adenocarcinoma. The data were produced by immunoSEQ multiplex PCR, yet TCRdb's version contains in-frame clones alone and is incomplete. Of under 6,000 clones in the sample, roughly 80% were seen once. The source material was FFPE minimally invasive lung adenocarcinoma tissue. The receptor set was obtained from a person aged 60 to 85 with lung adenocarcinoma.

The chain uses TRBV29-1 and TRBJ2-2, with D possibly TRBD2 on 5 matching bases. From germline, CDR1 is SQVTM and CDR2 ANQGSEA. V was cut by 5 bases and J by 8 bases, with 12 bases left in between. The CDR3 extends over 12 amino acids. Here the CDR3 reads CSVRTGEGELFF. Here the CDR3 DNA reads TGCAGCGTTCGGACCGGGGAGGGGGAGCTGTTTTTT.

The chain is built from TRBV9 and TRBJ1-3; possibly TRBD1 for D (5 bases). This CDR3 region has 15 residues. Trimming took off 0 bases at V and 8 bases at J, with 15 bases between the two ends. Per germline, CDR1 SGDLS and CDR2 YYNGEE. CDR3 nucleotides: TGTGCCAGCAGCGTAGCTTCAGGGCGCGGAGACACCATATATTTT. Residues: CASSVASGRGDTIYF.

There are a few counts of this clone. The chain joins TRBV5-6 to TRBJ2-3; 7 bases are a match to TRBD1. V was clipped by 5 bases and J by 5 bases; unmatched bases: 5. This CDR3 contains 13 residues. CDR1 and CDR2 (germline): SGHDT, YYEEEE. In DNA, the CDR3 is TGTGCCAGCAGGCCTACAGGGGTAGATACGCAGTATTTT. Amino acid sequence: CASRPTGVDTQYF.